This T cell receptor beta chain originates from a study of response to subunit inactivated influenza vaccine. Study-level points and caveats: There was a suggestion from the authors that each seasonal influenza vaccination recruits few new T cells.

TCRdb re-called the RT-PCR reads through MiXCR, storing one row per CDR3 protein. The sample records about 530,000 distinct CDR3 sequences, 12% being singletons. In this sample, this clonotype turned up a few times. What it binds is not known. Trimming took off 10 bases at V and 7 bases at J, with 18 bases between the two ends. The V gene's germline CDR1 is SGDLS and CDR2 YYNGEE. CDR3 size: 13 residues. V usage is TRBV9 and J usage is TRBJ2-1; TRBD2 is a possible D gene (6 bases). The receptor comes from a man aged 45 to 65 who received an inactivated influenza vaccine. The sample consisted of PBMCs from blood, taken on the day of vaccination. The CDR3 region is CACSGTLDNEQFF. In DNA form, the CDR3 reads TGTGCCTGTAGCGGCACCCTTGATAATGAGCAGTTCTTC. The full variable domain, in which reference TRBV9 and TRBJ2-1 provide the parts outside the CDR3, is DSGVTQTPKHLITATGQRVTLRCSPRSGDLSVYWYQQSLDQGLQFLIQYYNGEERAKGNILERFSAQQFPDLHSELNLSSLELGDSALYFCACSGTLDNEQFFGPGTRLTVL.